The present T cell receptor (beta chain) was sequenced within a study of control samples from healthy donors and cancer patients. The method was immunoSEQ multiplex PCR; TCRdb's version includes in-frame clones alone and lacks a portion of them. The sample contains around 140,000 clones, 75% to 95% of which appear only once. The CDR3 runs to 14 residues. Germline assignment: CDR1 SEHNR and CDR2 FQNEAQ (reference sequence). Trimming left V 3 bases short and J 4 bases short, with 9 bases between. V gene TRBV7-9 combines with J gene TRBJ2-2, with D possibly matching TRBD1 (6 bases). This TCR derives from a man aged 18 to 30 in good health. Sample: blood. The CDR3 DNA reads as TGTGCCAGCAGCTTCTCAGGGGCCACCGGGGAGCTGTTTTTT. Translation: CASSFSGATGELFF.